This is a list of T cell receptor beta chains from one sample in a study of healthy donors' naive CD4 and CD8 T cells. TCRdb recomputed calls from the reads with MiXCR, one row per CDR3 protein. Seen here are approximately 180,000 distinct CDR3 sequences, 65% to 75% observed once, and the top ten hold about 2.1%. Material for sequencing was naive CD4+ and CD8+ T cells sorted from blood, pooled from several donors. These receptors came from a pool of human donors in good health; the sample pools cells from several healthy donors. CDR3s include the opening cysteine and the closing phenylalanine or tryptophan. The order of the fields is V gene, J gene, clone size, D gene, CDR3 protein, CDR3 DNA. D genes are given only for firm matches. The listing skips clone size in some rows; elsewhere it reads once, few, many or a size class.

>TRBV7-2|TRBJ1-2|.|.
CASSLARRNYGYTF
TGTGCCAGCAGCTTAGCTCGACGAAACTATGGCTACACCTTC
>TRBV20-1|TRBJ2-3|.|.
CSARKSTDTQYF
TGCAGTGCTAGGAAATCCACGGATACGCAGTATTTT
>TRBV29-1|TRBJ2-5|.|TRBD1
CSGRTGEETQYF
TGCAGCGGAAGGACAGGGGAAGAGACCCAGTACTTC
>TRBV12-3/TRBV12-4|TRBJ2-1|.|.
CASSLGGFEQFF
TGTGCCAGCAGTTTAGGTGGGTTTGAGCAGTTCTTC
>TRBV15|TRBJ2-7|.|TRBD2
CATSRLVGLAGGGEQYF
TGTGCCACCAGCAGACTAGTAGGACTAGCGGGAGGGGGAGAGCAGTACTTC
>TRBV29-1|TRBJ2-3|.|TRBD1
CSVETRDRSTDTQYF
TGCAGCGTTGAAACCCGGGACAGAAGCACAGATACGCAGTATTTT
>TRBV6-5|TRBJ2-7|.|.
CASSRPGGGEQYF
TGTGCCAGCAGCAGACCCGGGGGCGGCGAGCAGTACTTC
>TRBV27|TRBJ2-7|.|.
CASSFKETYEQYF
TGTGCCAGCAGTTTTAAGGAGACCTACGAGCAGTACTTC
>TRBV29-1|TRBJ2-2|few|TRBD1
CSVTDRVNTGELFF
TGCAGCGTTACCGACAGGGTGAACACCGGGGAGCTGTTTTTT
>TRBV29-1|TRBJ2-5|few|.
CSVPGLVDPETQYF
TGCAGCGTCCCGGGCCTGGTTGACCCAGAGACCCAGTACTTC
>TRBV29-1|TRBJ1-5|few|.
CSVLVPFEDQPQHF
TGCAGCGTACTTGTACCGTTCGAGGATCAGCCCCAGCATTTT
>TRBV29-1|TRBJ2-5|.|.
CSVEGDGQETQYF
TGCAGCGTTGAGGGGGACGGCCAAGAGACCCAGTACTTC
>TRBV6-5|TRBJ1-4|.|.
CASSFGIGNEKLFF
TGTGCCAGCAGTTTTGGAATTGGGAATGAAAAACTGTTTTTT
>TRBV29-1|TRBJ2-7|.|.
CSALGWTYEQYF
TGCAGCGCTCTAGGGTGGACCTACGAGCAGTACTTC
>TRBV6-6|TRBJ1-3|.|TRBD1
CASVGGTGPSGNTIYF
TGTGCCTCAGTAGGTGGGACAGGTCCCTCTGGAAACACCATATATTTT
>TRBV29-1|TRBJ1-2|.|.
CSVPLEANYGYTF
TGCAGCGTTCCGCTTGAAGCTAACTATGGCTACACCTTC
>TRBV18|TRBJ1-3|.|.
CASSPLLAGTSGNTIYF
TGTGCCAGCTCACCACTTTTGGCAGGGACCTCTGGAAACACCATATATTTT
>TRBV4-1|TRBJ2-5|.|.
CASSQDARGGQTQYF
TGCGCCAGCAGCCAAGACGCCAGGGGAGGACAGACCCAGTACTTC
>TRBV15|TRBJ2-1|.|TRBD1
CATSADRVEQFF
TGTGCCACCAGCGCCGACAGGGTTGAGCAGTTCTTC
>TRBV20-1|TRBJ1-1|.|.
CSANLFGNTEAFF
TGCAGTGCTAATCTTTTCGGGAACACTGAAGCTTTCTTT
>TRBV6-5|TRBJ1-2|.|.
CASGQSGTSNYGYTF
TGTGCCAGCGGCCAATCGGGGACCTCTAACTATGGCTACACCTTC
>TRBV19|TRBJ1-1|.|.
CASSVPAGIKTEAFF
TGTGCCAGTAGTGTACCCGCCGGTATTAAGACTGAAGCTTTCTTT
>TRBV29-1|TRBJ2-1|.|.
CSVEGTPDSNEQFF
TGCAGCGTTGAAGGGACCCCCGACAGCAATGAGCAGTTCTTC
>TRBV19|TRBJ2-5|once|.
CASSIEITSGETQYF
TGTGCCAGTAGTATAGAAATCACCAGCGGAGAGACCCAGTACTTC
>TRBV29-1|TRBJ2-3|.|TRBD2
CSVEGQVVSDYEREGPSTDTQYF
TGCAGCGTTGAAGGACAGGTCGTATCGGATTATGAGCGGGAGGGCCCCTCCACAGATACGCAGTATTTT
>TRBV15|TRBJ1-1|.|.
CATSGSDYMNTEAFF
TGTGCCACCAGCGGTTCAGATTACATGAACACTGAAGCTTTCTTT
>TRBV29-1|TRBJ2-7|few|.
CSVARTASSYEQYF
TGCAGCGTTGCAAGGACAGCGAGCTCCTACGAGCAGTACTTC
>TRBV23-1|TRBJ2-1|.|.
CASSHGSYNEQFF
TGCGCCAGCAGTCACGGCAGCTACAATGAGCAGTTCTTC
>TRBV10-3|TRBJ2-1|.|TRBD2
CAISDLLGLADNEQFF
TGTGCCATCAGTGATCTCTTAGGACTAGCGGACAATGAGCAGTTCTTC
>TRBV27|TRBJ2-2|.|.
CASSLAEHTGELFF
TGTGCCAGCAGTTTAGCGGAACACACCGGGGAGCTGTTTTTT
>TRBV29-1|TRBJ2-1|.|.
CSVGGGEQFF
TGCAGCGTTGGAGGGGGTGAGCAGTTCTTC
>TRBV6-5|TRBJ1-1|.|.
CATVGYTEAFF
TGTGCCACCGTTGGTTACACTGAAGCTTTCTTT
>TRBV27|TRBJ1-1|.|TRBD1
CASSSLRTGPLEGTEAFF
TGTGCCAGCAGTAGTCTTCGGACAGGGCCTTTGGAAGGGACTGAAGCTTTCTTT
>TRBV19|TRBJ1-1|few|TRBD1
CASRTGPNTEAFF
TGTGCCAGTCGGACAGGGCCGAACACTGAAGCTTTCTTT
>TRBV3-1|TRBJ2-3|.|.
CASSLGATDTQYF
TGTGCCAGCAGCCTGGGGGCCACAGATACGCAGTATTTT
>TRBV6-5|TRBJ2-7|.|.
CASSPHGGIYEQYF
TGTGCCAGCAGTCCCCACGGTGGCATCTACGAGCAGTACTTC
>TRBV29-1|TRBJ1-2|.|.
CSVVLSRGLVYGYTF
TGCAGCGTTGTTCTCAGCCGGGGTCTTGTTTATGGCTACACCTTC
>TRBV5-1|TRBJ1-2|few|.
CASSWMTPTSYGYTF
TGCGCCAGCAGCTGGATGACGCCGACCTCCTATGGCTACACCTTC
>TRBV29-1|TRBJ2-7|.|TRBD1
CSGRTGHEQYF
TGCAGCGGGAGGACAGGCCACGAGCAGTACTTC
>TRBV27|TRBJ2-7|.|.
CASSLFGRERYYEQYF
TGTGCCAGCAGTTTATTCGGCAGGGAACGTTACTACGAGCAGTACTTC
>TRBV29-1|TRBJ2-5|.|.
CSVSFNRAIQETQYF
TGCAGCGTCTCCTTCAACAGGGCAATCCAAGAGACCCAGTACTTC
>TRBV10-3|TRBJ2-5|.|TRBD2
CAISDPNSSGQETQYF
TGTGCCATCAGTGACCCCAACTCTAGCGGGCAAGAGACCCAGTACTTC
>TRBV30|TRBJ2-7|.|.
CAWSGGRDEQYF
TGTGCCTGGAGTGGCGGACGAGACGAGCAGTACTTC
>TRBV12-3/TRBV12-4|TRBJ1-2|few|TRBD1
CASNGQGIDYGYTF
TGTGCCAGCAACGGACAGGGGATTGACTATGGCTACACCTTC
>TRBV12-3/TRBV12-4|TRBJ2-1|.|.
CASSLASRATNEQFF
TGTGCCAGCAGTTTAGCCTCCAGGGCGACCAATGAGCAGTTCTTC
>TRBV20-1|TRBJ2-7|.|TRBD1
CSASLPPGTGGSHEQYF
TGCAGTGCTAGCCTCCCACCGGGGACAGGGGGCTCCCACGAGCAGTACTTC
>TRBV6-5|TRBJ1-6|.|TRBD1
CASTRQGANSPLHF
TGTGCCAGCACTCGACAGGGGGCGAATTCACCCCTCCACTTT
>TRBV6-2/TRBV6-3|TRBJ2-7|.|TRBD1
CASSYSQGAGHEQYF
TGTGCCAGCAGTTACTCACAGGGGGCTGGACACGAGCAGTACTTC
>TRBV20-1|TRBJ2-7|.|.
CSAPNKGTAYGQYF
TGCAGTGCCCCAAATAAAGGGACTGCCTACGGGCAGTACTTC
>TRBV12-3/TRBV12-4|TRBJ1-5|.|.
CASSQNWGNQPQHF
TGTGCCAGCAGTCAGAACTGGGGCAATCAGCCCCAGCATTTT
>TRBV4-1|TRBJ2-5|.|TRBD2
CASSQDPSGNIQETQYF
TGCGCCAGCAGCCAAGATCCTAGCGGGAATATACAAGAGACCCAGTACTTC
>TRBV5-4|TRBJ2-3|.|.
CASSYGTPNPTDTQYF
TGTGCCAGCAGCTACGGGACTCCGAACCCCACAGATACGCAGTATTTT